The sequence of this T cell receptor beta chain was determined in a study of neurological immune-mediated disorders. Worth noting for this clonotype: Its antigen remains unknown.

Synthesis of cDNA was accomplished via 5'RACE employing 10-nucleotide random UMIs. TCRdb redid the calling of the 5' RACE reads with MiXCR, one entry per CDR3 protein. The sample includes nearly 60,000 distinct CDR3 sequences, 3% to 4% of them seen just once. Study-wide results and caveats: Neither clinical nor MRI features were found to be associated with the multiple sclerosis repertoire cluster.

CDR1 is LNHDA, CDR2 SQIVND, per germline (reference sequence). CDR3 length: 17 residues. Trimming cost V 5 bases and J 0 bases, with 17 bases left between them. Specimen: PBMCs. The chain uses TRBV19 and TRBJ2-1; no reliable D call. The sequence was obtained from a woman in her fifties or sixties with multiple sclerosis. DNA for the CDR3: TGTGCCAGTAGTCATGGCCGTACTAAGCCCTCCTACAATGAGCAGTTCTTC. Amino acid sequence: CASSHGRTKPSYNEQFF.